The T cell receptor beta chain described here comes from a study of T cell changes during pregnancy in multiple sclerosis. Germline-derived CDR1 and CDR2 are LNHNV and YYDKDF (reference sequence). J was trimmed by 7 bases and V by 1 base; bases with no gene match: 5. The CDR3 length is 15 residues. The assay was immunoSEQ multiplex PCR, and TCRdb's table has in-frame clones only and misses some. In the table there are approximately 21,000 clones, about 89% of which are singletons. The TCR sequence derives from a female donor with multiple sclerosis, enrolled in a pregnancy study. The source was CD8+ T cells from peripheral blood mononuclear cells, collected in the first trimester of pregnancy. This chain uses TRBV15 with TRBJ1-4; 8 positions match TRBD1. CDR3 nucleotides: TGTGCCACCAGCAGAGTATCGGGACAGGCTGAAAAACTGTTTTTT. Its translation is CATSRVSGQAEKLFF.